The next 28 T cell receptor beta chains were all read from a single sample in a study of regulatory T cells in long-lasting Graves disease. Arm-PCR with iRepertoire HTBI primers amplified the CDR3 regions for these TCR beta libraries. MiXCR, run by TCRdb on the multiplex PCR reads, gives a single entry per CDR3 protein. The repertoire holds 600,000 to 650,000 distinct CDR3 sequences, with 15% to 20% as singletons. Described time point: newly diagnosed GD, antithyroid drugs for less than 3 months. RNA extracted from PBMCs served as the sequencing template. A further study also used this sample, focusing on T cells in Graves' hyperthyroidism and ophthalmopathy.

Sequenced material: peripheral blood mononuclear cells (PBMCs), taken at new diagnosis, from a patient treated with antithyroid drugs. These receptor sequences come from a young woman with Graves disease.

This clonotype was recorded at least ten times. This sequence joins TRBV2 and TRBJ1-2; no reliable D call. CDR1 and CDR2 (germline): SNHLY, FYNNEI. Trimming left V 6 bases short and J 8 bases short, with 13 bases between. CDR3 size: 12 residues. DNA of the CDR3: TGTGCCAGCAGCGACTTAACTTGGGGCTACACCTTC. Its protein product is CASSDLTWGYTF.

In its sample, this clonotype was seen many times. The gene calls are TRBV28 and TRBJ2-7; D is ambiguous. The CDR3 has 11 residues. V was clipped by 5 bases and J by 4 bases, with 6 bases between them. CDR1 and CDR2 from the germline V gene are MDHEN and SYDVKM. In nucleotides, the CDR3 is TGTGCCAGCAGTCCTCGGTACGAGCAGTACTTC. This gives the protein CASSPRYEQYF.

This clonotype occurred many times. V is TRBV28 and J is TRBJ2-1, with 16 bases fitting TRBD2. After removal of 5 bases from V and 8 bases from J, the junction contained 6 bases not matched to a gene. This CDR3 spans 16 amino acids. CDR1 and CDR2 from the germline V gene are MDHEN and SYDVKM. Here the CDR3 DNA reads TGTGCCAGCAGTCCACTGGGACTAGCGGGAGGGGATGAGCAGTTCTTC. This encodes CASSPLGLAGGDEQFF.

The V call is TRBV7-9, the J call TRBJ1-6; D is unresolved. V was shortened by 5 bases and J by 8 bases, with 10 bases between the two germline ends. Germline V lookup: CDR1 SEHNR, CDR2 FQNEAQ (reference sequence). CDR3 size: 13 residues. CDR3 protein: CASSLGGHSPLHF. The CDR3 nucleotides are TGTGCCAGCAGCCTTGGAGGCCATTCACCCCTCCACTTT. Together with reference TRBV7-9 and TRBJ1-6, the CDR3 gives the full variable domain: DTGVSQNPRHKITKRGQNVTFRCDPISEHNRLYWYRQTLGQGPEFLTYFQNEAQLEKSRLLSDRFSAERPKGSFSTLEIQRTEQGDSAMYLCASSLGGHSPLHFGNGTRLTVT.

With regard to this clonotype: A much larger clonotype is one base distant, so this may be a read error. Given the absence of the conserved phenylalanine or tryptophan at the CDR3 end, a read error is likely. The chain combines TRBV10-3 with TRBJ1-5; D remains unclear. Trimming removed 10 bases from V and 3 bases from J, with 16 bases in between. The germline V gene has CDR1 ENHRY and CDR2 SYGVKD. This CDR3 has 14 amino acids. CDR3 protein: CATEENSDNQPQHL. The CDR3 DNA reads TGTGCCACGGAAGAAAACAGTGACAATCAGCCCCAGCATTTA.

The rearrangement joins TRBV20-1 to TRBJ2-7; possibly TRBD2 for D (6 bases). Trimming left V 0 bases short and J 1 base short, with 22 bases between. Looked up from germline, CDR1 is DFQATT and CDR2 is SNEGSKA (reference sequence). This CDR3 contains 18 residues. CDR3 in DNA: TGCAGTGCTAGAGATCCAGGAAGAAACGGGAGACTATCCTACGAGCAGTACTTC. Encoded protein: CSARDPGRNGRLSYEQYF.

The V call is TRBV12-3 or TRBV12-4, the J call TRBJ2-1; 10 positions agree with TRBD1. The CDR3 is 13 residues long. Trimming took 6 bases from V and 6 from J; bases not matched to a gene: 2. Here the CDR3 reads CASRGTGVNEQFF. The CDR3 DNA reads TGTGCCAGCAGAGGGACAGGGGTCAATGAGCAGTTCTTC.

This clonotype was counted between two and nine times. The chain uses TRBV30 and TRBJ2-1; 10 bases line up with TRBD2. Trimming cost V 3 bases and J 5 bases; bases outside gene matches: 7. The V gene's germline CDR1 is GTSNPN and CDR2 SVGIG (reference sequence). The CDR3 has 15 residues. DNA for the CDR3: TGTGCCTGGAGGAAACTAGCGGGGAAAAACAATGAGCAGTTCTTC. Amino acids: CAWRKLAGKNNEQFF.

In its sample, this clonotype was seen many times. The CDR3 nucleotides are TGTGCCAGCAGCCGGGGCGGGACGAGGAATGAGCAGTTCTTC. Its protein is CASSRGGTRNEQFF. The chain carries TRBV3-1 and TRBJ2-1; possibly TRBD2 for D (6 bases). The V and J ends lost 4 bases and 7 bases respectively, with 14 bases between them. This CDR3 spans 14 amino acids. The germline gives CDR1 LGHDT, CDR2 YNNKEL (reference sequence).

The chain is built from TRBV6-4 and TRBJ2-2; D may be TRBD1 or TRBD2 (6 bases each). Germline-derived CDR1 and CDR2 are MRHNA and SNTAGT. The CDR3 contains 14 residues. V was shortened by 4 bases and J by 6 bases, with 12 bases between the two germline ends. CDR3 in amino acids: CASSGGAESGELFF. Here the CDR3 DNA reads TGTGCCAGCAGTGGGGGGGCCGAGTCCGGGGAGCTGTTTTTT.

This clonotype was counted many times. In DNA form, the CDR3 reads TGTGCCACCAGGGGGACTCAGGGCCGTAGCACCGGGGAGCTGTTTTTT. Translating it yields CATRGTQGRSTGELFF. This chain uses TRBV24-1 with TRBJ2-2; TRBD2 might be the D (6 bases). This CDR3 has 16 residues. Trimming left V 7 bases short and J 4 bases short, with 18 bases between. Germline lookup yields CDR1 KGHDR and CDR2 SFDVKD.

This clonotype was seen more than once but under ten times. The chain is built from TRBV10-3 and TRBJ2-3, with D hard to call. V lost 6 bases, J lost 3 bases, and 10 bases lay in between. The CDR3 extends over 13 amino acids. From germline, CDR1 is ENHRY and CDR2 SYGVKD. The CDR3 DNA reads TGTGCCATCAGAAACCTTTATACAGATACGCAGTATTTT. Encoded protein: CAIRNLYTDTQYF.

There are many counts of this clonotype. CDR3 DNA: TGTGCCAGCAGCAGGGTTCTGGTAAATACGCAGTATTTT. It codes for CASSRVLVNTQYF. The chain carries TRBV2 and TRBJ2-3; D may be TRBD1 (5 bases). Per germline, CDR1 SNHLY and CDR2 FYNNEI. Trimming pared 6 bases from V and 7 bases from J, leaving 14 bases between. CDR3 length: 13 amino acids. Looking up the rest from reference TRBV2 and TRBJ2-3 gives the full variable domain: EPEVTQTPSHQVTQMGQEVILRCVPISNHLYFYWYRQILGQKVEFLVSFYNNEISEKSEIFDDQFSVERPDGSNFTLKIRSTKLEDSAMYFCASSRVLVNTQYFGPGTRLTVL.

The gene calls are TRBV27 and TRBJ1-3, with a weak D call TRBD1 (6 bases). The CDR3 runs to 15 residues. The germline V and J ends were trimmed by 6 bases and 1 base, with 13 bases remaining between them. Germline lookup yields CDR1 MNHEY and CDR2 SMNVEV (reference sequence). CDR3 coding DNA: TGTGCCAGCAGACGAGGAGGGGGTTCTGGAAACACCATATATTTT. It translates to CASRRGGGSGNTIYF.

The J gene is TRBJ2-1, the V gene TRBV30; TRBD2 is a possible D gene (6 bases). The CDR3 spans 19 residues. Germline V gene lookup returns CDR1 GTSNPN and CDR2 SVGIG (reference sequence). V dropped 4 bases and J dropped 4 bases, with 29 bases sitting between them. The CDR3 bases are TGTGCCTGGAAAGTTACATTTCCTTCTAGCCGCGGGGCGTACAATGAGCAGTTCTTC. Its protein is CAWKVTFPSSRGAYNEQFF.

Comment on this clonotype: Possible read error: a much larger clone is one base away. The chain couples TRBV20-1 to TRBJ1-6; TRBD1 matches 7 bases. J gave up 9 bases and V 3 bases, and 8 bases lay outside the gene matches. The CDR3 extends over 14 amino acids. CDR1 is DFQATT, CDR2 SNEGSKA, per germline (reference sequence). The CDR3 sequence: CSARSRAGGSPLHF. The CDR3 DNA follows: TGCAGTGCTAGGAGCAGGGCAGGGGGTTCACCCCTCCACTTT.

This clonotype came up many times. The CDR3 sequence: CASSSPRAKGPSKETQYF. The DNA for the CDR3 is TGTGCCAGCAGTTCCCCCCGGGCGAAGGGGCCGTCCAAAGAGACCCAGTACTTC. The rearrangement links TRBV28 to TRBJ2-5; the D gene is possibly TRBD1 (5 bases). CDR1 is MDHEN, CDR2 SYDVKM, per germline. The CDR3 is 18 amino acids. V was cut by 4 bases and J by 3 bases, with 24 bases left in between.

At least ten counts were recorded for this clonotype. The J gene is TRBJ2-7, the V gene TRBV6-5; D call uncertain. Per germline, CDR1 MNHEY and CDR2 SVGAGI. The ends were cut back, 3 bases at V and 2 bases at J, with 8 bases in the middle. This CDR3 region has 13 residues. The CDR3 sequence is CASSYAGAYEQYF. The CDR3 nucleotides are TGTGCCAGCAGTTATGCCGGAGCCTACGAGCAGTACTTC.

This clonotype showed up many times. The gene calls are TRBV20-1 and TRBJ1-1; 10 bases match TRBD1. The ends lost 1 base at V and 0 bases at J; junction bases unmatched: 11. Germline V gene data show CDR1 as DFQATT and CDR2 as SNEGSKA (reference sequence). This CDR3 contains 18 residues. The CDR3 reads CSARAIIGQGGVNTEAFF. As DNA, the CDR3 is TGCAGTGCTAGAGCCATAATAGGACAGGGGGGCGTGAACACTGAAGCTTTCTTT.

The table lists this clonotype with many counts. The V gene is TRBV28, the J gene TRBJ2-5, with a tentative D call TRBD1 (6 bases). Trimming removed 1 base at V and 1 base at J, with 13 bases between. CDR1 is MDHEN and CDR2 is SYDVKM in the germline V gene. This CDR3 contains 16 residues. CDR3 in DNA: TGTGCCAGCAGTTTATCAGGGGTTAGGGTCCAAGAGACCCAGTACTTC. Translation gives CASSLSGVRVQETQYF.

This clonotype was seen more than once but under ten times. The gene calls are TRBV19 and TRBJ1-5; TRBD1 aligns across 8 bases. With V trimmed by 10 bases and J by 0 bases, 14 bases remained unmatched. From germline, CDR1 is LNHDA and CDR2 SQIVND (reference sequence). This CDR3 has 17 residues. The CDR3 nucleotides read TGTGCCACTGCTCAGGGGGCGAACCCATATAGCAATCAGCCCCAGCATTTT. Protein sequence: CATAQGANPYSNQPQHF. Complete variable domain (other parts from reference TRBV19 and TRBJ1-5): DGGITQSPKYLFRKEGQNVTLSCEQNLNHDAMYWYRQDPGQGLRLIYYSQIVNDFQKGDIAEGYSVSREKKESFPLTVTSAQKNPTAFYLCATAQGANPYSNQPQHFGDGTRLSIL.

This clonotype was detected many times. This chain links TRBV14 with TRBJ2-3, with TRBD1 matching 7 bases. The CDR3 is 16 amino acids. Germline V gene sequence: CDR1 SGHDN, CDR2 FVKESK. J gave up 0 bases and V 4 bases, and 7 bases lay outside the gene matches. CDR3 nucleotides: TGTGCCAGCAGCCTAAAACAGGGGCCTAGCACAGATACGCAGTATTTT. Translating gives CASSLKQGPSTDTQYF.

This clonotype was seen repeatedly, ten times or more. V and J are TRBV12-3 or TRBV12-4 and TRBJ1-1; possible D gene TRBD1, 6 bases. The CDR3 loop spans 14 amino acids. Trimming left V 6 bases short and J 4 bases short, with 15 bases between. CDR3 region: CASSPETRGTEAFF. In DNA form, the CDR3 reads TGTGCCAGCAGCCCGGAAACCAGGGGCACTGAAGCTTTCTTT.

The rearrangement links TRBV12-3 or TRBV12-4 to TRBJ2-3; 8 bases are shared with TRBD1. The ends lost 6 bases at V and 10 bases at J; junction bases unmatched: 12. The CDR3 covers 14 residues. The CDR3 reads CASSPTGGTDAQYF. CDR3 sequence (DNA): TGTGCCAGCAGCCCAACAGGGGGTACCGATGCGCAGTATTTT.

This clonotype has a handful of counts. V usage is TRBV3-1 and J usage is TRBJ1-5; no clear D. The CDR3 has 14 residues. Trimming removed 0 bases at V and 6 bases at J, with 9 bases between. Germline values: CDR1 LGHDT, CDR2 YNNKEL (reference sequence). CDR3 in DNA: TGTGCCAGCAGCCAAGAAGGGTGGGGTCAGCCCCAGCATTTT. It codes for CASSQEGWGQPQHF.

This chain joins TRBV28 and TRBJ1-3, with D unclear. Germline V gene data show CDR1 as MDHEN and CDR2 as SYDVKM. The length of the CDR3 is 15 residues. With 0 bases removed from V and 4 bases from J, the gap between germline ends came to 10 bases. This chain's CDR3 is CASSLWVNAGNTIYF. The CDR3 DNA sequence: TGTGCCAGCAGTTTATGGGTAAATGCGGGAAACACCATATATTTT.

This clonotype was seen repeatedly, ten times or more. This chain joins TRBV12-3 or TRBV12-4 and TRBJ1-6; D may be TRBD1 (6 bases). Trimming removed 6 bases from V and 8 bases from J, with 14 bases in between. The CDR3 has 14 amino acids. This CDR3 reads CASRLGAGYSPLHF. CDR3 bases: TGTGCCAGCAGGCTGGGGGCAGGTTATTCACCCCTCCACTTT.

Worth noting for this clonotype: A much larger clone differs by one base, so this may be a read error. The chain couples TRBV2 to TRBJ2-2; D possibly corresponds to TRBD2 (5 bases). Germline lookup yields CDR1 SNHLY and CDR2 FYNNEI. The CDR3 is made up of 11 amino acids. The CDR3 sequence is CASKEVGEPFF. In DNA form, the CDR3 reads TGTGCCAGCAAGGAAGTCGGGGAGCCGTTTTTT.